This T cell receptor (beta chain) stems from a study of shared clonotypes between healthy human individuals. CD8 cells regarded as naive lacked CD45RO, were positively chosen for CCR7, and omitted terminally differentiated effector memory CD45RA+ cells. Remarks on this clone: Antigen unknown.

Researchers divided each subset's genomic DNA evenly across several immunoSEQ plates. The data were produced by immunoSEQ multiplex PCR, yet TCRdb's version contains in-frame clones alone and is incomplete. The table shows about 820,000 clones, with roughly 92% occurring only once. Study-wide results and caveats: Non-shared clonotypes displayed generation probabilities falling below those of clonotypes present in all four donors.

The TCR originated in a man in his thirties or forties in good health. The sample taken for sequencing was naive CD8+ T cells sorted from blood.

CDR3 residues: CASRQGWTEAFF. The DNA for the CDR3 is TGTGCCAGTAGACAGGGATGGACTGAAGCTTTCTTT. This rearrangement joins TRBV19 to TRBJ1-1; tentatively, D is TRBD1 (6 bases). V was cut by 6 bases and J by 5 bases, with 10 bases left in between. This CDR3 contains 12 residues. CDR1 is LNHDA, CDR2 SQIVND, per germline (reference sequence).